The source of this TCR beta chain is a study of beta chain features in type 1 diabetes. Findings and caveats of the study: Among all four CD4+ subsets, Type 1 diabetes patients had TCRB CDR3s that were moderately but significantly shorter.

This CDR3 is 15 amino acids long. J lost 4 bases, V lost 3 bases, and 4 bases had no gene match. Germline V gives CDR1 SGHVS, CDR2 FNYEAQ. TCRB transcripts that were expressed got sequenced, as all of the isolated RNA had been reverse transcribed. Repertoires were generated with immunoSEQ multiplex PCR, while TCRdb's copy carries only in-frame clones and drops some. The table includes about 140,000 clones, 6% to 7.5% detected once. As to this clone: Its antigen remains unknown.

The sequencing input was central memory CD4+ T cells from blood. The clonotype was recovered from a woman younger than 45 in good health. The V call is TRBV7-6, the J call TRBJ2-5; 11 positions match TRBD2. In nucleotides, the CDR3 is TGTGCCAGCAGCTTTCCCGGGACTAGCGGAGAGACCCAGTACTTC. Translated, it gives CASSFPGTSGETQYF.